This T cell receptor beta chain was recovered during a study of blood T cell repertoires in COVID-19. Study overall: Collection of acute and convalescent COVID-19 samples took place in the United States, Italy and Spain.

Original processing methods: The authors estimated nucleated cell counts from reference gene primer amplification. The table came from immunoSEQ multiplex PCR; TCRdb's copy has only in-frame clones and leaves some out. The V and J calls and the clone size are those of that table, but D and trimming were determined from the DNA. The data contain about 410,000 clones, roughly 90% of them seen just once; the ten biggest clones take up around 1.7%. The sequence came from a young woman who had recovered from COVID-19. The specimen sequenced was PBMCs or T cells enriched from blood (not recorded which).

The CDR3 DNA follows: TGTGCCAGCAGTCCCCCCGGTTGGAGCTCTGGAAACACCATATATTTT. Protein sequence: CASSPPGWSSGNTIYF. The chain employs TRBV28 and TRBJ1-3; unclear D gene. Per the germline V gene, CDR1 is MDHEN and CDR2 is SYDVKM. Trimming cost V 5 bases and J 0 bases, with 14 bases left between them. The CDR3 sequence is 16 residues long.